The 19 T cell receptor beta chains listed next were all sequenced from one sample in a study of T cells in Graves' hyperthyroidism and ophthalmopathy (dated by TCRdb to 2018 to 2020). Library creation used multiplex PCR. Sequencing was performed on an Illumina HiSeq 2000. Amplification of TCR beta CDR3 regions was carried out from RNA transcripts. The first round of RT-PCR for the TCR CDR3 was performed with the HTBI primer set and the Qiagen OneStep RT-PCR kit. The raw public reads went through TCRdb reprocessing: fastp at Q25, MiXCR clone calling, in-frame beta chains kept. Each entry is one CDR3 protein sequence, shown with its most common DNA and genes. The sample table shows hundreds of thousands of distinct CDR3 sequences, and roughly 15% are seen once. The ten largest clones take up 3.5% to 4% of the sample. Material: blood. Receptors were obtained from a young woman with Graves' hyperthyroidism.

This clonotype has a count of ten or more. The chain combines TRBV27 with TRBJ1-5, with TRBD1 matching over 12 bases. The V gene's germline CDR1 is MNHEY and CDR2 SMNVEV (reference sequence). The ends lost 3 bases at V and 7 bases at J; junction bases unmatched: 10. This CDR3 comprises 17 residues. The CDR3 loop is CASSFGTGGATSQPQHF. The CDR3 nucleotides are TGTGCCAGCAGTTTCGGGACAGGGGGCGCGACTTCCCAGCCCCAGCATTTT.

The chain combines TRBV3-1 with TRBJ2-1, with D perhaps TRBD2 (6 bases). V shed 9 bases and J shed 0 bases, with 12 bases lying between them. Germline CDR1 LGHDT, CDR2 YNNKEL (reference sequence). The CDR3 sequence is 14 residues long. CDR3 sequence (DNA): TGTGCCAGTCCGGAGGGGAACTCCTACAATGAGCAGTTCTTC. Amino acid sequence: CASPEGNSYNEQFF.

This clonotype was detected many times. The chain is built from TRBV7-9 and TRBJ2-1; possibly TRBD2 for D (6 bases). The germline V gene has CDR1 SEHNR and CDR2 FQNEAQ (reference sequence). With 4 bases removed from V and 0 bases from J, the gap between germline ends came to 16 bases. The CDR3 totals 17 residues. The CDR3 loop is CASSSPVAVRSYNEQFF. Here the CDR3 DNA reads TGTGCCAGCAGCTCCCCAGTAGCGGTCCGCTCCTACAATGAGCAGTTCTTC.

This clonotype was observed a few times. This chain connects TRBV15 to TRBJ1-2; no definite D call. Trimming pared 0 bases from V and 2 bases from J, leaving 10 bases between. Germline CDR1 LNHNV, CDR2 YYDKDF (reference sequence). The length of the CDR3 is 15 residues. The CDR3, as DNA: TGTGCCACCAGCAGAGAGAACATTGCAAACTATGGCTACACCTTC. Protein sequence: CATSRENIANYGYTF.

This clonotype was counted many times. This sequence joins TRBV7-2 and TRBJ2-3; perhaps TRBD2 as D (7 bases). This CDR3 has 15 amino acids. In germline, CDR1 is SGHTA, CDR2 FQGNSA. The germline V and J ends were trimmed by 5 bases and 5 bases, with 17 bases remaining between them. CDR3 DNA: TGTGCCAGCAGCCAAGGGGGAGGGCCATTAGATACGCAGTATTTT. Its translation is CASSQGGGPLDTQYF.

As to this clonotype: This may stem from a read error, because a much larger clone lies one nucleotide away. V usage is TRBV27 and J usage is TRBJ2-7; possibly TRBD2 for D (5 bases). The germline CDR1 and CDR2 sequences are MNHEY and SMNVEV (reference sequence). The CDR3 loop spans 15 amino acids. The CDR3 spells CARSLLPGKGYEQYF. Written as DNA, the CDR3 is TGTGCCCGCAGTTTATTACCGGGAAAGGGCTACGAGCAGTACTTC.

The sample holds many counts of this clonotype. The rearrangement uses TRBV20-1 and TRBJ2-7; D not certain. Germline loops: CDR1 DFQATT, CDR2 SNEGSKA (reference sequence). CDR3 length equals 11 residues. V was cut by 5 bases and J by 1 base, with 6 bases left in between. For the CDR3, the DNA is TGCAGTGCTCGTATGTCCTACGAGCAGTACTTC. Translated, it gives CSARMSYEQYF.

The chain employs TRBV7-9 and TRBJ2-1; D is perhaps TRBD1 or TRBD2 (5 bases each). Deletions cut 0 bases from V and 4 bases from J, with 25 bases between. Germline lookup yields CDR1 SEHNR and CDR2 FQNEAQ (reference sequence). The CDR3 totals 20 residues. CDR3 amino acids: CASSLALGTPDLPPYNEQFF. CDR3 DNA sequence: TGTGCCAGCAGCTTAGCGCTGGGGACCCCGGACCTCCCCCCTTACAATGAGCAGTTCTTC.

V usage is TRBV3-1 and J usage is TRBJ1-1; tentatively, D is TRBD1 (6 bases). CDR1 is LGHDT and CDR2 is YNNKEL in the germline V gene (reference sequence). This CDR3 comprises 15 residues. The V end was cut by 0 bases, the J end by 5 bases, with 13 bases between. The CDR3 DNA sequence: TGTGCCAGCAGCCAAGATAATCAGGGGCTGACTGAAGCTTTCTTT. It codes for CASSQDNQGLTEAFF.

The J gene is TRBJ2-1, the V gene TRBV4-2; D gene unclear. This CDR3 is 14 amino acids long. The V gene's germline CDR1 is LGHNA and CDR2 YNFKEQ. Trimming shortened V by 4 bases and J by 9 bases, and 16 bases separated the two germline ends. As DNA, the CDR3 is TGTGCCAGCAGCCTCCCTGGGGATAGTAGTGAGCAGTTCTTC. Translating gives CASSLPGDSSEQFF.

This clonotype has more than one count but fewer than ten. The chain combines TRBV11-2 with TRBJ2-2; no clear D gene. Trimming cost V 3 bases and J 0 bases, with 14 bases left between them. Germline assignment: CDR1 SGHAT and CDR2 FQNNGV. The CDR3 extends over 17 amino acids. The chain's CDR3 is CASSFGPGRTNTGELFF. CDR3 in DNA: TGTGCCAGCAGCTTCGGTCCTGGCAGAACGAACACCGGGGAGCTGTTTTTT.

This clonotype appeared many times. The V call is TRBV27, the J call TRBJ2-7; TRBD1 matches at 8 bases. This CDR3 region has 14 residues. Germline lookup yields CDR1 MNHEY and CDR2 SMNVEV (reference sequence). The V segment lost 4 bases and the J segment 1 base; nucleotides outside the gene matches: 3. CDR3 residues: CASSYRQGSYEQYF. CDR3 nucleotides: TGTGCCAGCAGTTATCGACAGGGGTCCTACGAGCAGTACTTC.

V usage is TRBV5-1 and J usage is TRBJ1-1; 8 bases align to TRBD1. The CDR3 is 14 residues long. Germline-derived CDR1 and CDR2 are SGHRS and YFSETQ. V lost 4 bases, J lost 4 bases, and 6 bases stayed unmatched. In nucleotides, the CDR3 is TGCGCCAGCAGCCGGACAGGGAGTAGCACTGAAGCTTTCTTT. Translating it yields CASSRTGSSTEAFF. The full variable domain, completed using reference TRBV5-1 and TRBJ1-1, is KAGVTQTPRYLIKTRGQQVTLSCSPISGHRSVSWYQQTPGQGLQFLFEYFSETQRNKGNFPGRFSGRQFSNSRSEMNVSTLELGDSALYLCASSRTGSSTEAFFGQGTRLTVV.

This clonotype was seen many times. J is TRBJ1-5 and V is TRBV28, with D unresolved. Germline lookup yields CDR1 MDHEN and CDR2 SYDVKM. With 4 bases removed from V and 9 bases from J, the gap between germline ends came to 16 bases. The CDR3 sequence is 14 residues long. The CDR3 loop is CASSSPGSAGPQHF. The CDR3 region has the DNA TGTGCCAGCAGTTCGCCCGGAAGCGCGGGGCCCCAGCATTTT.

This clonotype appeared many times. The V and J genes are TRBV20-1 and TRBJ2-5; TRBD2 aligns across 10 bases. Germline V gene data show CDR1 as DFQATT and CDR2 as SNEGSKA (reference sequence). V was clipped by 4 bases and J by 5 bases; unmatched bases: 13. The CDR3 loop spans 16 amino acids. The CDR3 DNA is TGCAGTGCTATACCGGGACTAGCGCTAACCGACGAGACCCAGTACTTC. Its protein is CSAIPGLALTDETQYF.

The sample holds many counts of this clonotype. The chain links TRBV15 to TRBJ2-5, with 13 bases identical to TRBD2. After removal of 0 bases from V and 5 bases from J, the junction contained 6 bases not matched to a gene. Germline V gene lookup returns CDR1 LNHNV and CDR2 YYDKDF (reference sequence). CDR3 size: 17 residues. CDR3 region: CATSRDRTSGSRETQYF. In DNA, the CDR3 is TGTGCCACCAGCAGAGATCGGACTAGCGGGAGCCGGGAGACCCAGTACTTC.

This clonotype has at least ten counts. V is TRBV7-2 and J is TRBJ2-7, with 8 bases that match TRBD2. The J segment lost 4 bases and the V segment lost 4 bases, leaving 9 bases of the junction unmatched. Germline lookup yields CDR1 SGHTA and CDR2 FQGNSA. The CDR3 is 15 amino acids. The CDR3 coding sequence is TGTGCCAGCAGCTCACCGGGACTAGGAAAGTACGAGCAGTACTTC. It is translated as CASSSPGLGKYEQYF. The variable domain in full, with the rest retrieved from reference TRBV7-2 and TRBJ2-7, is GAGVSQSPSNKVTEKGKDVELRCDPISGHTALYWYRQSLGQGLEFLIYFQGNSAPDKSGLPSDRFSAERTGGSVSTLTIQRTQQEDSAVYLCASSSPGLGKYEQYFGPGTRLTVT.

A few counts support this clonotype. CDR3 DNA sequence: TGCAGCGTAGCCGGGACAGCGACGATTCAAGGGGCCCAGTACTTC. Translated, it gives CSVAGTATIQGAQYF. The chain has TRBV29-1 and TRBJ2-5; 7 nucleotides agree with TRBD1. V dropped 6 bases and J dropped 9; count of bases not matched to a gene: 19. Germline-derived CDR1 and CDR2 are SQVTM and ANQGSEA. The CDR3 loop spans 15 amino acids.

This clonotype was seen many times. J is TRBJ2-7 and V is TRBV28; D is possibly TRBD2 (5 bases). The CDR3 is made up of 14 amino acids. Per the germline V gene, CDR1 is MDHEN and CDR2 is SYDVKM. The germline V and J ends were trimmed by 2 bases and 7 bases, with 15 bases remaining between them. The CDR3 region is CASSLGGPAWEQYF. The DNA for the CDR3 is TGTGCCAGCAGTTTAGGAGGTCCAGCCTGGGAGCAGTACTTC.